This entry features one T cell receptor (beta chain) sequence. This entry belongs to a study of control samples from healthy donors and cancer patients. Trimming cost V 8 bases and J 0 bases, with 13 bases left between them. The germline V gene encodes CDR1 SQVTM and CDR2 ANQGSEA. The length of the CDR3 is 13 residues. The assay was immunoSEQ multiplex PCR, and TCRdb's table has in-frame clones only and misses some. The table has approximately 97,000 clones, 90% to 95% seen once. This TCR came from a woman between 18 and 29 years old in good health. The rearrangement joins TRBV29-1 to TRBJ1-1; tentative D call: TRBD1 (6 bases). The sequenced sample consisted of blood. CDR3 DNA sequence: TGCAGCACAGGGACAAGCATGAACACTGAAGCTTTCTTT. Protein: CSTGTSMNTEAFF.